The 17 T cell receptor beta chains below come from one sample, sequenced in a study of blood T cell repertoires in COVID-19. Some clones are missing from TCRdb's copy, which holds only in-frame ones; the method was immunoSEQ multiplex PCR. The table lists around 100,000 clones, 70% to 80% of them singletons, with approximately 30% in the top ten. Material for sequencing was peripheral blood. These receptors originate from a man in his 70s with active or convalescent COVID-19.

There are a few counts of this clone. The chain links TRBV6-5 to TRBJ2-1, with D perhaps TRBD2 (6 bases). This CDR3 contains 13 residues. V was cut by 7 bases and J by 4 bases, with 11 bases left in between. Germline V CDR1 and CDR2: MNHEY, SVGAGI. The CDR3 coding sequence is TGTGCCAGCACCCCGGCGGGGTACAATGAGCAGTTCTTC. It encodes CASTPAGYNEQFF.

The J gene is TRBJ1-2, the V gene TRBV18; possibly TRBD1 for D (5 bases). V was cut by 1 base and J by 5 bases, with 8 bases left in between. The CDR3 is 13 amino acids. Germline V gene data show CDR1 as KGHSH and CDR2 as LQKENI. CDR3 sequence: CASSPQGQYGYTF. CDR3 nucleotides: TGTGCCAGCTCACCACAGGGGCAATATGGCTACACCTTC.

The V and J genes are TRBV6-5 and TRBJ2-3, with 12 positions matching TRBD2. The V segment lost 9 bases and the J segment 3 bases; nucleotides outside the gene matches: 4. The CDR3 contains 14 residues. Germline CDR1 reads MNHEY; CDR2 reads SVGAGI. In DNA, the CDR3 is TGTGCCAGTTACCTAGCGGGGGGGACAGATACGCAGTATTTT. Translating it yields CASYLAGGTDTQYF.

The rearrangement links TRBV2 to TRBJ2-1, with D tentatively TRBD2 (5 bases). The CDR3 is 11 residues long. Germline assignment: CDR1 SNHLY and CDR2 FYNNEI. V lost 5 bases and J 9 bases, leaving 8 bases between the germline ends. The CDR3 spells CASSTSGEQFF. Written as DNA, the CDR3 is TGTGCCAGCAGTACCAGCGGTGAGCAGTTCTTC.

The V and J genes are TRBV29-1 and TRBJ1-2, with D maybe TRBD1 (5 bases). V was shortened by 6 bases and J by 2 bases, with 13 bases between the two germline ends. The CDR3 runs 13 residues. The germline V gene has CDR1 SQVTM and CDR2 ANQGSEA. The CDR3 nucleotides read TGCAGCGTACGACAGACTTCCAACTATGGCTACACCTTC. Translating gives CSVRQTSNYGYTF.

V is TRBV2 and J is TRBJ1-6, with 7 nucleotides matching TRBD1. V shed 5 bases, J shed 7 bases, and the junction held 5 bases outside the gene matches. This CDR3 comprises 14 residues. Germline V CDR1 and CDR2: SNHLY, FYNNEI. This CDR3 is CASSIDRVNSPLHF. CDR3 sequence (DNA): TGTGCCAGCAGTATCGACAGGGTCAATTCACCCCTCCACTTT.

The rearrangement joins TRBV5-4 to TRBJ2-3, with 8 positions matching TRBD2. This CDR3 contains 17 residues. The V gene end was trimmed by 0 bases and the J gene end by 0 bases; junction bases not matched to a gene: 6. Germline V lookup: CDR1 SGHNT, CDR2 YYREEE (reference sequence). CDR3 DNA: TGTGCCAGCAGCTTGGGACCGGGGGGGTCGAGCACAGATACGCAGTATTTT. It yields the protein CASSLGPGGSSTDTQYF.

The rearrangement joins TRBV29-1 to TRBJ1-1; D might be TRBD1 (5 bases). The germline V gene has CDR1 SQVTM and CDR2 ANQGSEA. The V gene lost 7 bases and the J gene lost 0 bases, with 9 bases spanning the gap. The CDR3 has 12 amino acids. The DNA for the CDR3 is TGCAGCGGTGGACATATGAACACTGAAGCTTTCTTT. This sequence encodes CSGGHMNTEAFF.

This rearrangement joins TRBV15 to TRBJ1-6, with 8 bases fitting TRBD1. Germline V gene data show CDR1 as LNHNV and CDR2 as YYDKDF (reference sequence). The CDR3 sequence is 15 residues long. With V trimmed by 1 base and J by 8 bases, 4 bases remained unmatched. The CDR3 DNA reads TGTGCCACCAGCAGAGGGGCAGGGGGCGATTCACCCCTCCACTTT. Translated: CATSRGAGGDSPLHF.

The genes are TRBV27 and TRBJ1-2; D might be TRBD1 (5 bases). The CDR3 is 15 residues long. From germline, CDR1 is MNHEY and CDR2 SMNVEV (reference sequence). Trimming took off 5 bases at V and 2 bases at J, with 15 bases between the two ends. This chain's CDR3 is CASSRSPGGNYGYTF. The CDR3 DNA reads TGTGCCAGCAGTCGCAGCCCGGGGGGGAACTATGGCTACACCTTC.

The V call is TRBV24-1, the J call TRBJ2-5; 9 nucleotides align to TRBD1. Per germline, CDR1 KGHDR and CDR2 SFDVKD. Trimming removed 3 bases from V and 3 bases from J; junction bases left unmatched: 1. The CDR3 sequence is 14 residues long. The CDR3 DNA reads as TGTGCCACCAGTGATAGGGACAGGGAAGAGACCCAGTACTTC. It translates to CATSDRDREETQYF.

This chain connects TRBV5-1 to TRBJ1-4, with 12 positions matching TRBD1. The CDR3 is 14 residues long. V gave up 4 bases and J gave up 7 bases; unmatched junction bases: 2. The germline CDR1 and CDR2 sequences are SGHRS and YFSETQ. The CDR3 DNA sequence: TGCGCCAGCAGCCGGGACAGGGGGCTTGAAAAACTGTTTTTT. Its translation: CASSRDRGLEKLFF.

In this sample, this clone turned up once. For the CDR3, the DNA is TGCGCCAGCAGCCAAGGTAGGCGGCCGAGCTCCTACGAGCAGTACTTC. It codes for CASSQGRRPSSYEQYF. V and J are TRBV4-3 and TRBJ2-7; the D is unclear. This CDR3 has 16 residues. CDR1 LGHNA and CDR2 YSLEER come from the germline V gene. The V and J ends lost 1 base and 0 bases respectively, with 13 bases between them.

The chain joins TRBV15 to TRBJ2-1; 10 positions agree with TRBD2. Germline loops: CDR1 LNHNV, CDR2 YYDKDF (reference sequence). CDR3 length: 18 residues. After removal of 3 bases from V and 10 bases from J, the junction contained 18 bases not matched to a gene. The CDR3 sequence: CATSRQGPGAGGLWEQFF. CDR3 sequence (DNA): TGTGCCACCAGCAGGCAAGGACCAGGAGCGGGAGGGCTGTGGGAGCAGTTCTTC.

J is TRBJ1-1 and V is TRBV28, with 10 bases that match TRBD1. Germline V gene sequence: CDR1 MDHEN, CDR2 SYDVKM. The CDR3 has 14 residues. With V trimmed by 4 bases and J by 3 bases, 2 bases remained unmatched. The CDR3 here is CASSSGTGDTEAFF. The CDR3 DNA follows: TGTGCCAGCAGTTCCGGGACAGGGGACACTGAAGCTTTCTTT.

This sequence joins TRBV27 and TRBJ2-7; a possible D gene is TRBD1 (6 bases). This CDR3 is 14 amino acids long. The germline V gene has CDR1 MNHEY and CDR2 SMNVEV (reference sequence). V gave up 5 bases and J gave up 7 bases, with 18 bases separating them. The CDR3 here is CASSLGDTLGEQYF. The CDR3 region has the DNA TGTGCCAGCAGTCTTGGGGACACCCTAGGGGAGCAGTACTTC.

CDR3 sequence reads: CAGGGWEPNYGYTF. CDR3 in DNA: TGTGCCGGCGGCGGGTGGGAGCCGAACTATGGCTACACCTTC. This rearrangement joins TRBV9 to TRBJ1-2; D is unresolved. V was clipped by 10 bases and J by 2 bases, with 18 bases between them. The germline gives CDR1 SGDLS, CDR2 YYNGEE. There are 14 residues in the CDR3.